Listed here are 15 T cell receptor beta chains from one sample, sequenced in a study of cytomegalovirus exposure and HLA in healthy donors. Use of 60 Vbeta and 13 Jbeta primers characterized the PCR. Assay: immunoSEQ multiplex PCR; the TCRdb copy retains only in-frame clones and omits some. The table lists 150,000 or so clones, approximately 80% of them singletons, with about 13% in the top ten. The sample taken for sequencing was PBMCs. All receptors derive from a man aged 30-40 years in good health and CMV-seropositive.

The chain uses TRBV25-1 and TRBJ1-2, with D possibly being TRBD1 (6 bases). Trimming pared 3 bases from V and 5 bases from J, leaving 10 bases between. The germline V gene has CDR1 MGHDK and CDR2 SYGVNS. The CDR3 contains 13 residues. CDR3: CASSERQAYGYTF. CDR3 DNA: TGTGCCAGCAGTGAGAGACAGGCGTATGGCTACACCTTC.

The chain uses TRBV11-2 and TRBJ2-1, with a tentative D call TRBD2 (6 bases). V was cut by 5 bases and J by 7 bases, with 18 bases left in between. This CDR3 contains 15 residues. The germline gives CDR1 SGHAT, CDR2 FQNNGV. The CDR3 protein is CASSPGGGAGNEQFF. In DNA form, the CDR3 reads TGTGCCAGCAGCCCAGGAGGAGGGGCTGGGAATGAGCAGTTCTTC.

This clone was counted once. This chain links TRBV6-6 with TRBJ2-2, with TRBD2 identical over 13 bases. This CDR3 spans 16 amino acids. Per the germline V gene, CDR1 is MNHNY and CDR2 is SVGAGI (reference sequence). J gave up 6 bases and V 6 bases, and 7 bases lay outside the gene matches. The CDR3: CASRITSGRGSGELFF. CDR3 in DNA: TGTGCCAGCAGAATTACTAGCGGGAGGGGATCCGGGGAGCTGTTTTTT.

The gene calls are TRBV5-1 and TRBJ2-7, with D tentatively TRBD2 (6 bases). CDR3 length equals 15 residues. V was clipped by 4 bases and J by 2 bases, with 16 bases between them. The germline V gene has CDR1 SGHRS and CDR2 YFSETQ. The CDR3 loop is CASSPSAGQTYEQYF. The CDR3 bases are TGCGCCAGCAGCCCTTCAGCGGGCCAGACCTACGAGCAGTACTTC.

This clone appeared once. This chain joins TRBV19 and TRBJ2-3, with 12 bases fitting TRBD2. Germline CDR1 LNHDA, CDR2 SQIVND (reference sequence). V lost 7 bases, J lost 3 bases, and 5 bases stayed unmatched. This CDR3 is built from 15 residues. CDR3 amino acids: CASTNGLAGTDTQYF. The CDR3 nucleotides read TGTGCCAGTACCAACGGACTAGCGGGAACAGATACGCAGTATTTT.

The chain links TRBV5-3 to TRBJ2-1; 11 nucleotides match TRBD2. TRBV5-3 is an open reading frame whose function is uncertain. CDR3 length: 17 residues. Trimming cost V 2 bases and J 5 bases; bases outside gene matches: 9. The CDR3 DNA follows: TGTGCCAGAAGCTTTTGTACTAGCGGGAGTTTCGACAATGAGCAGTTCTTC. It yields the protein CARSFCTSGSFDNEQFF.

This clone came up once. The CDR3 DNA is TGTGCCAGCTCACCCTTGCGAGCGGGAGATACCGGGGAGCTGTTTTTT. It translates to CASSPLRAGDTGELFF. The rearrangement joins TRBV18 to TRBJ2-2, with 8 bases identical to TRBD2. With V trimmed by 3 bases and J by 5 bases, 8 bases remained unmatched. The CDR3 loop spans 16 amino acids. Looked up from germline, CDR1 is KGHSH and CDR2 is LQKENI. Combining the CDR3 with reference TRBV18 and TRBJ2-2 gives the whole variable domain NAGVMQNPRHLVRRRGQEARLRCSPMKGHSHVYWYRQLPEEGLKFMVYLQKENIIDESGMPKERFSAEFPKEGPSILRIQQVVRGDSAAYFCASSPLRAGDTGELFFGEGSRLTVL.

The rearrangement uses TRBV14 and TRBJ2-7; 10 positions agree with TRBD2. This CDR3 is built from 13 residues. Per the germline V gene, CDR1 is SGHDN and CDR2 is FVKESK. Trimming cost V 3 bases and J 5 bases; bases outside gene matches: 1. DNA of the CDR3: TGTGCCAGCAGCCATGGACTAGCGGACGAGCAGTACTTC. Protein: CASSHGLADEQYF.

CDR3 region: CASSLTSGEGQPQHF. In nucleotides, the CDR3 is TGTGCCAGCAGTTTAACTTCAGGTGAAGGTCAGCCCCAGCATTTT. The chain recombines TRBV27 with TRBJ1-5; D gene uncertain. V shed 2 bases and J shed 6 bases, with 14 bases lying between them. The CDR3 sequence is 15 residues long. Germline CDR1 is MNHEY and CDR2 is SMNVEV (reference sequence).

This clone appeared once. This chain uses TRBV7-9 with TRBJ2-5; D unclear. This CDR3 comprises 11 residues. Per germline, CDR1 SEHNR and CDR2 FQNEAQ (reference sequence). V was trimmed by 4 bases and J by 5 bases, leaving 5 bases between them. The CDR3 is CASSSGETQYF. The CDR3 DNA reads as TGTGCCAGCAGCTCGGGTGAGACCCAGTACTTC.

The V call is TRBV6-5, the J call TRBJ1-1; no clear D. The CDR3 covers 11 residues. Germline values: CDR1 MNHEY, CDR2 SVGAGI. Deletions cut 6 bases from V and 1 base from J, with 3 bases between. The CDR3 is CASRRNTEAFF. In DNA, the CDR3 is TGTGCCAGCAGGCGGAACACTGAAGCTTTCTTT.

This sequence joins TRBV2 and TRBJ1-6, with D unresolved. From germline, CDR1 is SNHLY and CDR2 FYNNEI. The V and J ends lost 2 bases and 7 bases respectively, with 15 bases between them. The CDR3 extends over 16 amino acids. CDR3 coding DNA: TGTGCCAGCAGTGAAAGAGGGTTGAGTGGGAATTCACCCCTCCACTTT. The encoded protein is CASSERGLSGNSPLHF. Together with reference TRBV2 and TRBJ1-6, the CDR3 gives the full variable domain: EPEVTQTPSHQVTQMGQEVILRCVPISNHLYFYWYRQILGQKVEFLVSFYNNEISEKSEIFDDQFSVERPDGSNFTLKIRSTKLEDSAMYFCASSERGLSGNSPLHFGNGTRLTVT.

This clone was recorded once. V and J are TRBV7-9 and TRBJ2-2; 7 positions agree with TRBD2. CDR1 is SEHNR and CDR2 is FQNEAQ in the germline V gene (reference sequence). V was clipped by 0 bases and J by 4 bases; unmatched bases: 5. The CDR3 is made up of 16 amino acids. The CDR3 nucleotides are TGTGCCAGCAGCTTAGCTAGCGGGTGGACCACCGGGGAGCTGTTTTTT. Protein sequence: CASSLASGWTTGELFF.

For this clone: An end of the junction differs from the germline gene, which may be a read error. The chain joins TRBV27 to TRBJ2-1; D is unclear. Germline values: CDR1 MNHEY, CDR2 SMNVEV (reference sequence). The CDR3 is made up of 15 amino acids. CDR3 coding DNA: TGTGCCAGCAGCTTATCGGCGGAGTCCTACAATGAGCAGTTCTTC. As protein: CASSLSAESYNEQFF.

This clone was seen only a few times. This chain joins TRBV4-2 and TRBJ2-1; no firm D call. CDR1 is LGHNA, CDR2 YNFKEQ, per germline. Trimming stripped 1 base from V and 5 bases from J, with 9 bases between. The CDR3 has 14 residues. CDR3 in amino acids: CASSQALPDNEQFF. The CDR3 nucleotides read TGTGCCAGCAGCCAAGCCTTACCGGACAATGAGCAGTTCTTC.